This TCR beta chain was sequenced for a study of blood T cell repertoires in COVID-19. Study summary: Both acute and convalescent COVID-19 samples were obtained from the United States, Italy and Spain.

As processed by the authors: For nucleated cells, counts were estimated from reference gene primer amplification. Sequencing was performed with immunoSEQ multiplex PCR; in TCRdb, only in-frame clones are kept and a portion is missing. The DNA gave D and trimming, while V, J and clone size come from that table. The table records roughly 100,000 clones, roughly 90% of them present only once. The CDR3 has 14 amino acids. Germline assignment: CDR1 SGHVS and CDR2 FNYEAQ. Between the trimmed V and J ends, which lost 0 bases and 1 base, there was a span of 6 bases. The V call is TRBV7-6, the J call TRBJ1-1; the D is unclear. The clonotype comes from a human donor in a cohort sampled during active COVID-19. Material: peripheral blood. The CDR3 DNA sequence: TGTGCCAGCAGCTTAGCGGTCGGGAACACTGAAGCTTTCTTT. Its protein product is CASSLAVGNTEAFF.